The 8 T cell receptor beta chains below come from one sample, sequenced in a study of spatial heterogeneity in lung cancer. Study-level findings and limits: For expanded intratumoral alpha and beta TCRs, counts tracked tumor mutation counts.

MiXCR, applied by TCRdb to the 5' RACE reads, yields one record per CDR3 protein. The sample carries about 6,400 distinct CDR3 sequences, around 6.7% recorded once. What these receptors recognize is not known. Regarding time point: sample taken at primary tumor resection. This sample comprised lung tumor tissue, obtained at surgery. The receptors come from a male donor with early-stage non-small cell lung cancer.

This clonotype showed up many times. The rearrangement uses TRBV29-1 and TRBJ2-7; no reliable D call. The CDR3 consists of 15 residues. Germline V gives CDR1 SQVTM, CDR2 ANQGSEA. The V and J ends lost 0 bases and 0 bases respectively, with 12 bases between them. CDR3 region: CSVEDAASSSYEQYF. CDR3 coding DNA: TGCAGCGTTGAAGATGCAGCCTCTAGCTCCTACGAGCAGTACTTC.

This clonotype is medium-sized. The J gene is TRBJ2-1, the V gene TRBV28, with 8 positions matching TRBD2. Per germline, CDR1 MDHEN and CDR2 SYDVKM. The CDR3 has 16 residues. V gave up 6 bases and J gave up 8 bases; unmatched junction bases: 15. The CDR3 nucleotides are TGTGCCAGCAGCTCAGCCGGGACTAGTAAGGGGCATGAGCAGTTCTTC. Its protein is CASSSAGTSKGHEQFF.

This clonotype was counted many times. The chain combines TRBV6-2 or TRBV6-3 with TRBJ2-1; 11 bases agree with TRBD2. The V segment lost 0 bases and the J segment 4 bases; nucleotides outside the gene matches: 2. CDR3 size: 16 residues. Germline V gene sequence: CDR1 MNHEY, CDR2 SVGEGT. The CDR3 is CASSYSASGGYNEQFF. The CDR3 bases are TGTGCCAGCAGTTACTCGGCTAGCGGGGGGTACAATGAGCAGTTCTTC.

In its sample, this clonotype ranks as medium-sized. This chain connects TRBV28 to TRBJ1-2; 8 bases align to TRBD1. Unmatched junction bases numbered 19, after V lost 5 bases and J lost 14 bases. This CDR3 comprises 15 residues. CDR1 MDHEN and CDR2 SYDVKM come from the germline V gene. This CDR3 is CASSPSRQGRSSLTF. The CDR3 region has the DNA TGTGCCAGCAGTCCAAGCAGACAGGGGAGATCATCATTAACCTTC.

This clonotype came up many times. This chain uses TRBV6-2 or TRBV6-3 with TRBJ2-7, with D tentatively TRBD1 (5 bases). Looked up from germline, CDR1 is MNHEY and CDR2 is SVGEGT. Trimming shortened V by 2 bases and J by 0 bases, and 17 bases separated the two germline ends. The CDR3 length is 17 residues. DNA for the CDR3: TGTGCCAGCAGTTACCTTCTACAGGAATTTAGCTCCTACGAGCAGTACTTC. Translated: CASSYLLQEFSSYEQYF.

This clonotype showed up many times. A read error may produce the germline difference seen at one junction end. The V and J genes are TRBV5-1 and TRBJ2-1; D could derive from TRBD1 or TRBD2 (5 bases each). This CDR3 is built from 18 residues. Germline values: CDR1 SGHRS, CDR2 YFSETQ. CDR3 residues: CASGLGRRWAGGRNEQFF. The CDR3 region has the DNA TGCGCCAGCGGCTTGGGCCGGAGGTGGGCTGGGGGAAGGAATGAGCAGTTCTTC. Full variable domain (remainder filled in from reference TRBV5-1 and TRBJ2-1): KAGVTQTPRYLIKTRGQQVTLSCSPISGHRSVSWYQQTPGQGLQFLFEYFSETQRNKGNFPGRFSGRQFSNSRSEMNVSTLELGDSALYLCASGLGRRWAGGRNEQFFGPGTRLTVL.

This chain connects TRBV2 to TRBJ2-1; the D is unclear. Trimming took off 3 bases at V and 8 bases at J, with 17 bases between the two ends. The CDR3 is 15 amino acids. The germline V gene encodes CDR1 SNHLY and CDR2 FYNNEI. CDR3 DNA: TGTGCCAGCAGTGAGCAGGATCCCCTCTGGGATGAGCAGTTCTTC. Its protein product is CASSEQDPLWDEQFF.

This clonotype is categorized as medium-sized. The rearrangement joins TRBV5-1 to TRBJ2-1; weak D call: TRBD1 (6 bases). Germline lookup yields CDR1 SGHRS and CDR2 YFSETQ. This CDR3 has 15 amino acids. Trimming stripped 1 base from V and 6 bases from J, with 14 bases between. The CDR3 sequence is CASSLLAGQPNEQFF. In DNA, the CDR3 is TGCGCCAGCAGCTTGTTGGCTGGACAGCCCAATGAGCAGTTCTTC.